The clone carrying this TCR beta chain appeared a single time. This entry comes from a study of blood T cell repertoires in COVID-19. Background on the study: Acute and convalescent COVID-19 specimens originated in the United States, Italy and Spain. PBMCs, B-cell-depleted T cells, or T cells provided the cDNA or gDNA that made up the material.

J was trimmed by 1 base and V by 1 base; bases with no gene match: 7. CDR3 size: 16 residues. Germline lookup yields CDR1 GTSNPN and CDR2 SVGIG (reference sequence). In the source study's methods: Amplification of reference gene primers provided the estimated nucleated cell counts. The table came from immunoSEQ multiplex PCR; TCRdb's copy has only in-frame clones and leaves some out. That table furnishes V, J and clone size, whereas the DNA furnished D and trimming. This sample has tens of thousands of clones, with 92% found just once. This receptor was identified in a man in his 70s with active COVID-19. The chain couples TRBV30 to TRBJ2-4; 7 positions match TRBD1. The sample taken for sequencing was peripheral blood. In DNA form, the CDR3 reads TGTGCCTGGAGTGAGGGGGCTAGCAGGGCCAAAAACATTCAGTACTTC. This codes for CAWSEGASRAKNIQYF.